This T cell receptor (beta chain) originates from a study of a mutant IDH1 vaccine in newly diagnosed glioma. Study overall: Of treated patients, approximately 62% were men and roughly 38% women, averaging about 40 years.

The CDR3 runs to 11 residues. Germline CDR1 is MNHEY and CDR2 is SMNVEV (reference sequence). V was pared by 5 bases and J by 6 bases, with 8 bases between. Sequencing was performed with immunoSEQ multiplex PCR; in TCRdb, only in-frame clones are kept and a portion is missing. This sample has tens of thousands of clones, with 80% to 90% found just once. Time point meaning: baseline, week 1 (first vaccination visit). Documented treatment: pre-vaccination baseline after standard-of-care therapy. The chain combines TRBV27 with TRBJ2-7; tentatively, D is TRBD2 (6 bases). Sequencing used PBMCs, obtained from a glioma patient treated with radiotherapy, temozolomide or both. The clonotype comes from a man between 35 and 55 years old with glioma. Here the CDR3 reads CASSEGGEQYF. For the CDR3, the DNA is TGTGCCAGCAGTGAGGGAGGCGAGCAGTACTTC.